This TCR beta chain was observed in a study of shared clonotypes between healthy human individuals. Note on this clone: The antigen remains undetermined.

Broader study findings: Rarefaction analysis demonstrated incomplete sorted-subset sequencing notwithstanding large depth. Non-shared clonotypes showed lower generation probabilities than clonotypes common to all four donors.

TCRdb keeps only in-frame clones here, not all; method: immunoSEQ multiplex PCR. The sample has hundreds of thousands of clones; under 95% are singletons. Terminally differentiated effector memory CD45RA+ cells were excluded from the naive CD8 cells, which were CD45RO-negative and positively selected for CCR7. The TCR sequence derives from a man aged 25-40 years in good health. The specimen was naive CD8+ T cells sorted from blood.

The CDR3 DNA reads TGCGCCAGCAGCTTGGGGACTAGCGGGATCCAAGAGACCCAGTACTTC. As protein: CASSLGTSGIQETQYF. The chain is built from TRBV5-1 and TRBJ2-5, with 12 positions matching TRBD2. This CDR3 region has 16 residues. J was trimmed by 1 base and V by 0 bases; bases with no gene match: 1. Germline V gives CDR1 SGHRS, CDR2 YFSETQ.